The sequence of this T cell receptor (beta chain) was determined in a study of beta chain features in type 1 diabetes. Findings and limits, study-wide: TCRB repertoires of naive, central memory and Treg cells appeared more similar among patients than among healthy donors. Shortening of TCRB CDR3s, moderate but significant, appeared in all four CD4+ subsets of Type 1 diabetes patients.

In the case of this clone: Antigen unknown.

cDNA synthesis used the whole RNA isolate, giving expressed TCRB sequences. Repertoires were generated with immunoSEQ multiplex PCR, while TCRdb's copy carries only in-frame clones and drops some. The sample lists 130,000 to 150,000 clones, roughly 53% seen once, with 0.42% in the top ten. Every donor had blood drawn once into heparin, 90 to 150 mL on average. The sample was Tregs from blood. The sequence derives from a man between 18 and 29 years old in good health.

In DNA form, the CDR3 reads TGCAGCGTTGTGACAGGGTTCATGTACGAGCAGTACTTC. Its translation is CSVVTGFMYEQYF. The genes are TRBV29-1 and TRBJ2-7, with 7 nucleotides matching TRBD1. V dropped 4 bases and J dropped 4; count of bases not matched to a gene: 7. Germline V lookup: CDR1 SQVTM, CDR2 ANQGSEA. This CDR3 is built from 13 residues.